One sample yielded the 25 T cell receptor beta chains listed below, sequenced in a study of T-cell reconstitution after alpha-beta-depleted transplantation in children. Unique molecular identifiers were built into the TCRbeta library. TCRdb re-analysed the PCR reads in MiXCR, keeping a single row per CDR3 protein. The sample includes 500,000 to 600,000 distinct CDR3 sequences, about 33% of them seen just once. This specimen was PBMCs from the stem cell graft donor, taken from the stem cell graft. These receptor sequences come from a human donor who donated a stem cell graft to a child with aplastic anemia.

This clonotype was recorded a few times. The gene calls are TRBV7-6 and TRBJ2-1; weak D call: TRBD1 (6 bases). CDR1 and CDR2 from the germline V gene are SGHVS and FNYEAQ. The CDR3 is 13 residues long. The V end was cut by 6 bases, the J end by 8 bases, with 14 bases between. CDR3 sequence reads: CASSSQGRHEQFF. CDR3 DNA: TGTGCCAGCAGTTCGCAGGGGCGTCATGAGCAGTTCTTC.

DNA of the CDR3: TGTGCCAGCAAGAGACTAGCGGGAGAGGAGCAGTTCTTC. Translation gives CASKRLAGEEQFF. This chain links TRBV6-1 with TRBJ2-1, with 12 nucleotides matching TRBD2. Trimming took 7 bases from V and 10 from J; bases not matched to a gene: 5. Germline CDR1 reads MNHNS; CDR2 reads SASEGT. The CDR3 is 13 amino acids.

This clonotype was detected ten times or more. The chain couples TRBV20-1 to TRBJ1-1; D is perhaps TRBD1 (6 bases). V lost 0 bases and J 1 base, leaving 15 bases between the germline ends. CDR1 and CDR2 from the germline V gene are DFQATT and SNEGSKA (reference sequence). The CDR3 has 16 amino acids. CDR3 DNA sequence: TGCAGTGCTAGAGATACCAACAGGGTCACGAACACTGAAGCTTTCTTT. Amino acid sequence: CSARDTNRVTNTEAFF.

This chain uses TRBV5-5 with TRBJ2-5; D may match TRBD1 or TRBD2 (6 bases each). There are 14 residues in the CDR3. V lost 0 bases, J lost 4 bases, and 10 bases lay in between. Germline CDR1 reads SGHKS; CDR2 reads YYEKEE (reference sequence). The CDR3 bases are TGTGCCAGCAGCTTGGGCAGGGGAGGAGAGACCCAGTACTTC. This translates into CASSLGRGGETQYF.

This clonotype was seen ten or more times. A read error may account for a junction end that differs from germline. The chain uses TRBV20-1 and TRBJ2-3; D possibly corresponds to TRBD2 (6 bases). The CDR3 is made up of 15 amino acids. In germline, CDR1 is DFQATT, CDR2 SNEGSKA (reference sequence). For the CDR3, the DNA is TGCAGCGCTAGTTCCGGGAGCCTTGGCACAGATACGCAGTATTTT. Translated: CSASSGSLGTDTQYF.

CDR3 sequence: CASSYRIDPGQSSISNTEAFF. Here the CDR3 DNA reads TGTGCCAGCAGTTACCGAATCGACCCGGGACAGTCTTCGATCTCAAACACTGAAGCTTTCTTT. The chain recombines TRBV6-2 or TRBV6-3 with TRBJ1-1, with 7 bases aligning to TRBD1. CDR1 MNHEY and CDR2 SVGEGT come from the germline V gene. There are 21 residues in the CDR3. Trimming took 2 bases from V and 2 from J; bases not matched to a gene: 23.

The gene calls are TRBV5-1 and TRBJ1-1; 7 nucleotides line up with TRBD1. Germline CDR1 reads SGHRS; CDR2 reads YFSETQ. The CDR3 length is 16 residues. V was pared by 0 bases and J by 2 bases, with 7 bases of the junction left unmatched. DNA for the CDR3: TGCGCCAGCAGCTTGGAAGGGGGCCGGGTAAACACTGAAGCTTTCTTT. The encoded protein is CASSLEGGRVNTEAFF.

The chain uses TRBV10-3 and TRBJ1-1, with 7 nucleotides matching TRBD1. V shed 6 bases, J shed 4 bases, and the junction held 8 bases outside the gene matches. Per the germline V gene, CDR1 is ENHRY and CDR2 is SYGVKD. The CDR3 sequence is 14 residues long. CDR3: CAISLTGLGTEAFF. CDR3 DNA: TGTGCCATCAGCCTGACAGGGCTGGGCACTGAAGCTTTCTTT.

The chain recombines TRBV14 with TRBJ2-1, with 11 bases aligning to TRBD2. Losses at the gene ends were 2 bases for V and 5 bases for J; bases not matched to a gene: 8. The CDR3 runs to 17 residues. Germline V gene lookup returns CDR1 SGHDN and CDR2 FVKESK. CDR3 sequence (DNA): TGTGCCAGCAGCCAATCTCTAGCGGGAGGCCTCAACAATGAGCAGTTCTTC. This encodes CASSQSLAGGLNNEQFF. The whole variable domain, filled in from reference TRBV14 and TRBJ2-1, reads EAGVTQFPSHSVIEKGQTVTLRCDPISGHDNLYWYRRVMGKEIKFLLHFVKESKQDESGMPNNRFLAERTGGTYSTLKVQPAELEDSGVYFCASSQSLAGGLNNEQFFGPGTRLTVL.

This clonotype has a single count. The chain recombines TRBV5-6 with TRBJ2-2; 7 nucleotides match TRBD2. The germline V gene encodes CDR1 SGHDT and CDR2 YYEEEE. Trimming removed 2 bases from V and 3 bases from J; junction bases left unmatched: 4. The CDR3 sequence is 15 residues long. This CDR3 is CASSLAGIYTGELFF. The CDR3 DNA reads as TGTGCCAGCAGCTTAGCGGGAATTTACACCGGGGAGCTGTTTTTT.

The V and J genes are TRBV29-1 and TRBJ2-7; TRBD2 might be the D (6 bases). The germline V gene has CDR1 SQVTM and CDR2 ANQGSEA. V lost 7 bases and J lost 4, with 11 bases in between. This CDR3 contains 11 residues. The CDR3 nucleotides read TGCAGCGCTGGGACTTATTACGAGCAGTACGTC. Translating it yields CSAGTYYEQYV.

The CDR3 protein is CASSYSSPGADYWASGMNEQFF. The DNA for the CDR3 is TGTGCCAGCAGTTACTCGAGTCCCGGGGCGGATTATTGGGCTAGCGGGATGAATGAGCAGTTCTTC. This chain connects TRBV6-2 or TRBV6-3 to TRBJ2-1; 9 bases map to TRBD2. CDR3 length equals 22 residues. V shed 0 bases and J 7 bases; nucleotides not matched to a gene: 25. Germline CDR1 reads MNHEY; CDR2 reads SVGEGT.

The chain uses TRBV27 and TRBJ2-1; D call uncertain. V was cut by 5 bases and J by 9 bases, with 14 bases left in between. Per germline, CDR1 MNHEY and CDR2 SMNVEV (reference sequence). This CDR3 contains 13 residues. CDR3 in DNA: TGTGCCAGCAGTGTCTCCCCGGCTAGTGAGCAGTTCTTC. It codes for CASSVSPASEQFF.

The CDR3 bases are TGTGCCAGCAAAGGTGGAGGAACGATAAATCAGCCCCAGCATTTT. This encodes CASKGGGTINQPQHF. The chain is built from TRBV12-3 or TRBV12-4 and TRBJ1-5; D gene uncertain. The V and J ends lost 7 bases and 4 bases respectively, with 17 bases between them. This CDR3 contains 15 residues.

The chain has TRBV12-3 or TRBV12-4 and TRBJ2-1; no clear D gene. Trimming took 7 bases from V and 3 from J, leaving 19 bases between them. The CDR3 contains 16 residues. The CDR3 DNA sequence: TGTGCCAGCAATGCCAGAGGAACCCTACTCTACAATGAGCAGTTCTTC. Its protein is CASNARGTLLYNEQFF.

The J gene is TRBJ2-7, the V gene TRBV19, with 7 bases lining up with TRBD1. The germline V gene encodes CDR1 LNHDA and CDR2 SQIVND (reference sequence). The junction had 10 bases not matched to a gene; V was cut back by 6 bases and J by 2 bases. The CDR3 has 15 residues. In nucleotides, the CDR3 is TGTGCCAGTAGCGAAAGGGACAGCGGCGCCTACGAGCAGTACTTC. This translates into CASSERDSGAYEQYF.

V gene TRBV12-3 or TRBV12-4 combines with J gene TRBJ2-2, with a tentative D call TRBD1 (6 bases). The length of the CDR3 is 15 residues. V was cut by 1 base and J by 5 bases, with 11 bases left in between. DNA for the CDR3: TGTGCCAGCAGTTTAGATGGGACACCAACCGGGGAGCTGTTTTTT. It yields the protein CASSLDGTPTGELFF.

This clonotype was observed a handful of times. J is TRBJ2-5 and V is TRBV30; 9 positions agree with TRBD2. The J segment lost 4 bases and the V segment lost 0 bases, leaving 12 bases of the junction unmatched. The CDR3 length is 17 residues. The germline V gene has CDR1 GTSNPN and CDR2 SVGIG (reference sequence). The CDR3 region has the DNA TGTGCCTGGAGTGTAAGGACGACTAGCGGTCGGAGAGAGACCCAGTACTTC. Translating it yields CAWSVRTTSGRRETQYF.

This clonotype was found a few times. The chain uses TRBV4-1 and TRBJ1-1; 8 bases agree with TRBD1. The CDR3 runs 14 residues. V was pared by 0 bases and J by 8 bases, with 5 bases of the junction left unmatched. The V gene's germline CDR1 is MGHRA and CDR2 YSYEKL. The CDR3 reads CASSQEPGGFEAFF. CDR3 DNA: TGCGCCAGCAGCCAAGAGCCAGGGGGCTTCGAAGCTTTCTTT.

The chain has TRBV19 and TRBJ2-1; D call uncertain. Germline V lookup: CDR1 LNHDA, CDR2 SQIVND (reference sequence). The V end lost 0 bases, the J end lost 10 bases, and 10 bases lay between the germline ends. The CDR3 loop spans 13 amino acids. CDR3 sequence reads: CASSIDSSLEQFF. The DNA of the CDR3 is TGTGCCAGTAGTATAGATAGTTCGCTGGAGCAGTTCTTC.

This clonotype appeared a single time. The V gene is TRBV6-7, the J gene TRBJ2-1; 14 bases align to TRBD2. TRBV6-7 is recorded as an ORF, its role being uncertain. Losses at the gene ends were 5 bases for V and 5 bases for J; bases not matched to a gene: 11. The CDR3 sequence is 18 residues long. In DNA, the CDR3 is TGTGCCAGCAGTCCGGGACTAGCGGGAGTCATCCCCCACAATGAGCAGTTCTTC. Its protein product is CASSPGLAGVIPHNEQFF.

The chain employs TRBV7-2 and TRBJ1-4; a possible D gene is TRBD1 (6 bases). The germline gives CDR1 SGHTA, CDR2 FQGNSA. V was pared by 2 bases and J by 0 bases, with 10 bases between. The CDR3 contains 16 residues. The CDR3 here is CASSLMAGATNEKLFF. The CDR3 DNA follows: TGTGCCAGCAGCTTAATGGCAGGGGCAACTAATGAAAAACTGTTTTTT.

V gene TRBV27 combines with J gene TRBJ1-2, with TRBD1 matching 8 bases. This CDR3 has 17 residues. With 4 bases clipped from V and 5 bases from J, the junction kept 15 bases outside the gene matches. In germline, CDR1 is MNHEY, CDR2 SMNVEV (reference sequence). CDR3 bases: TGTGCCAGCAGTTCTCCAGGGACAGGATCGGTAACATATGGCTACACCTTC. Translating it yields CASSSPGTGSVTYGYTF.

The genes are TRBV20-1 and TRBJ2-3; 7 nucleotides match TRBD1. After removal of 5 bases from V and 2 bases from J, the junction contained 10 bases not matched to a gene. CDR1 and CDR2 (germline): DFQATT, SNEGSKA (reference sequence). The CDR3 loop spans 15 amino acids. CDR3 in DNA: TGCAGTGCTCTCGACCCGGGACAGCCCACAGATACGCAGTATTTT. Residues: CSALDPGQPTDTQYF.

V gene TRBV30 combines with J gene TRBJ1-2, with TRBD1 matching over 7 bases. CDR1 and CDR2 from the germline V gene are GTSNPN and SVGIG (reference sequence). There are 13 residues in the CDR3. Trimming at V came to 1 base and at J to 7 bases, leaving 6 bases not matched to a gene. CDR3 nucleotides: TGTGCCTGGAGTGAGTCCAGGGGGTTTGGCTACACCTTC. Translated, it gives CAWSESRGFGYTF.